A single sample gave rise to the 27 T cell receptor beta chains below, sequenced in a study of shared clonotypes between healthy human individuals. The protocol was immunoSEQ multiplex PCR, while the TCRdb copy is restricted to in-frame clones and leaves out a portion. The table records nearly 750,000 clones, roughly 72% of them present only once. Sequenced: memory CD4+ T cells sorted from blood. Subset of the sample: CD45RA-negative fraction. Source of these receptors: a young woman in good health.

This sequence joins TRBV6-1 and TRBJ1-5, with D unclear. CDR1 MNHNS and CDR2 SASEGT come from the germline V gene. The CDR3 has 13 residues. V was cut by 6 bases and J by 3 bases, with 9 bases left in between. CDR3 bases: TGTGCCAGCAGCGGCCAGGTCAATCAGCCCCAGCATTTT. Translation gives CASSGQVNQPQHF.

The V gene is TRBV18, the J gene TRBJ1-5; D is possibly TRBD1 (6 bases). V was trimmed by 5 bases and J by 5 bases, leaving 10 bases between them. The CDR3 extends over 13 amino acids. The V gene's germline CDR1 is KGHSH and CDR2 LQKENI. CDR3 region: CASSEGGYQPQHF. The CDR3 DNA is TGTGCCAGCTCAGAAGGGGGATATCAGCCCCAGCATTTT.

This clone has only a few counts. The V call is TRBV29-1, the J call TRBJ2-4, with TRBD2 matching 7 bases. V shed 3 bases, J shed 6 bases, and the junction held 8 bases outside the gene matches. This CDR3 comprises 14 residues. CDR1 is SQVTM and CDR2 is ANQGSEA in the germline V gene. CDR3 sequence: CSVERGSEINIQYF. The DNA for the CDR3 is TGCAGCGTTGAGCGCGGGAGTGAGATAAACATTCAGTACTTC.

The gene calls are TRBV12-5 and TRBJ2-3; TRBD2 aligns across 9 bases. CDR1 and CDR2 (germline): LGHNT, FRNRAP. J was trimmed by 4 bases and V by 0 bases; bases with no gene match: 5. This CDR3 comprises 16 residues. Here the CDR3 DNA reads TGTGCTAGTGGTTTGGTATTAGCGGGAGTTGCAGATACGCAGTATTTT. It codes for CASGLVLAGVADTQYF.

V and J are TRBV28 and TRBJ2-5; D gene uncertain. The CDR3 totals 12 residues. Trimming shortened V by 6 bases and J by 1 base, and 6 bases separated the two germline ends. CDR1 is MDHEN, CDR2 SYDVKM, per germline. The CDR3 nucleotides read TGTGCCAGCAGCACCACCCAAGAGACCCAGTACTTC. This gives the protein CASSTTQETQYF.

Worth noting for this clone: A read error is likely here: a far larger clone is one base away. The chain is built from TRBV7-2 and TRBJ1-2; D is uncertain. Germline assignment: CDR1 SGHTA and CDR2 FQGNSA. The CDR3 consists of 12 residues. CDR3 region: CASSFIGYGYIF. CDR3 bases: TGTGCCAGCAGCTTTATCGGCTATGGCTACATCTTC.

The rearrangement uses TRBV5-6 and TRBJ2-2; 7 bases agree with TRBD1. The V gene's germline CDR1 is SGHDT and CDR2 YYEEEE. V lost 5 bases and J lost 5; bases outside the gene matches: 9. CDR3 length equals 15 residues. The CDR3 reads CASRVTGWRTGELFF. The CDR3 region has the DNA TGTGCCAGCAGGGTGACAGGGTGGAGGACCGGGGAGCTGTTTTTT.

Here the CDR3 DNA reads TGCGCCAGCCGGATAGCAGATACGCAGTATTTT. Encoded protein: CASRIADTQYF. This sequence joins TRBV5-1 and TRBJ2-3, with unresolved D. Trimming stripped 7 bases from V and 4 bases from J, with 7 bases between. Germline CDR1 reads SGHRS; CDR2 reads YFSETQ. The CDR3 runs 11 residues.

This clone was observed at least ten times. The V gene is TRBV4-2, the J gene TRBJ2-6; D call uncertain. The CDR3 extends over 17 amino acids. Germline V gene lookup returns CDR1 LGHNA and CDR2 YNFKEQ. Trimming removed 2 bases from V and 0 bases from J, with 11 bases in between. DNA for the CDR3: TGTGCCAGCAGCCAATCGACGTGGGACTCTGGGGCCAACGTCCTGACTTTC. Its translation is CASSQSTWDSGANVLTF.

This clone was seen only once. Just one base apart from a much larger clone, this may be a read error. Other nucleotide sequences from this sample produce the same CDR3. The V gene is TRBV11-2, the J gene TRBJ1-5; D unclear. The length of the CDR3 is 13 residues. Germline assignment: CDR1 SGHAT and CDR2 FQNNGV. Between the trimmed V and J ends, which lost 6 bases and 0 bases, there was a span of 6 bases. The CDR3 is CASSFYSNQPQHF. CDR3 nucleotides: TGTGCCAGCAGTTTCTATAGCAATCAGCCCCAGCATTTT.

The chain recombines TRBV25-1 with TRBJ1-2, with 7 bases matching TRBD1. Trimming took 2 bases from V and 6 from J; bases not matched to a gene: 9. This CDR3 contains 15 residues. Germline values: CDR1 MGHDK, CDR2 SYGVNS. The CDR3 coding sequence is TGTGCCAGCAGTGAAACGGGTACAGGGGTAAATGGCTACACCTTC. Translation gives CASSETGTGVNGYTF.

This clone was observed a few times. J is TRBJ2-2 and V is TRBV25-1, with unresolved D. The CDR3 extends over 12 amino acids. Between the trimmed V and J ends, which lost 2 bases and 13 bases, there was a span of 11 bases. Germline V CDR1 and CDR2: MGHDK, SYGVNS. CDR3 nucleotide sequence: TGTGCCAGCAGTGAACTAGAGAAGGGGCTGTTTTTT. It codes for CASSELEKGLFF.

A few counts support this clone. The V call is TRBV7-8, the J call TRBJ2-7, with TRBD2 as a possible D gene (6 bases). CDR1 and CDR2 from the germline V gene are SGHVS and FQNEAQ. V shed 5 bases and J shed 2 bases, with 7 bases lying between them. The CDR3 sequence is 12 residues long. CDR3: CASSRLAYEQYF. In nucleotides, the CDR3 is TGTGCCAGCAGCCGACTAGCCTACGAGCAGTACTTC.

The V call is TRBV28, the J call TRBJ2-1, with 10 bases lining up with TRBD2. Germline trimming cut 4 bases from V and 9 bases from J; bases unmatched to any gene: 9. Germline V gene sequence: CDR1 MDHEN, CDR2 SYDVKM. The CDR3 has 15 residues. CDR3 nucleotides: TGTGCCAGCAGTTCTAGCGGGAGAAAGGATGGTGAGCAGTTCTTC. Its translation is CASSSSGRKDGEQFF.

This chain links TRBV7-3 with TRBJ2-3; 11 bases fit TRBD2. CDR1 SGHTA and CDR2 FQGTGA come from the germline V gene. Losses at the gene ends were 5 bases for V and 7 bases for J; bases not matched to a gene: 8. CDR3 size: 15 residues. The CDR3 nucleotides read TGTGCCAGCAGCCCGGGACTAGCGGACGGGAATACGCAGTATTTT. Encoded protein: CASSPGLADGNTQYF.

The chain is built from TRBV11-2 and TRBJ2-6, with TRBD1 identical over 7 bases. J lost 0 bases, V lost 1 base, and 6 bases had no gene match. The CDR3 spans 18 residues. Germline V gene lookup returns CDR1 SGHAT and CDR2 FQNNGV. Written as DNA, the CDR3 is TGTGCCAGCAGCTTAGCTAGGGACAGATACTCTGGGGCCAACGTCCTGACTTTC. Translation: CASSLARDRYSGANVLTF.

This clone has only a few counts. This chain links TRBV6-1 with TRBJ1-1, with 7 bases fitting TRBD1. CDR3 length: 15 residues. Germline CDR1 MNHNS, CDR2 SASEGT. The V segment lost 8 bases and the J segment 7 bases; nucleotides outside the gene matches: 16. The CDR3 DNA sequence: TGTGCCAGCTCCCCCGACTTAAGGGGGCTAATTGAAGCTTTCTTT. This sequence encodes CASSPDLRGLIEAFF.

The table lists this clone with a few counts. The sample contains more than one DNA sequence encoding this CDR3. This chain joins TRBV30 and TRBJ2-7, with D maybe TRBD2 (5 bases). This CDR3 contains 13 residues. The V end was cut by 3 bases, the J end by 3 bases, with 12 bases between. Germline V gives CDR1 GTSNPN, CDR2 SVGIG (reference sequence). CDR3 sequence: CAWSSGPFYEQYF. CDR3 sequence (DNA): TGTGCCTGGAGCAGCGGACCTTTCTACGAGCAGTACTTC.

Written as DNA, the CDR3 is TGTGCCAGCAGTCTGAGGGCATCCGGCGAGCAGTACTTC. Protein product: CASSLRASGEQYF. V usage is TRBV27 and J usage is TRBJ2-7, with D perhaps matching TRBD2 (5 bases). The CDR3 totals 13 residues. Per the germline V gene, CDR1 is MNHEY and CDR2 is SMNVEV (reference sequence). The V end lost 5 bases, the J end lost 6 bases, and 14 bases lay between the germline ends.

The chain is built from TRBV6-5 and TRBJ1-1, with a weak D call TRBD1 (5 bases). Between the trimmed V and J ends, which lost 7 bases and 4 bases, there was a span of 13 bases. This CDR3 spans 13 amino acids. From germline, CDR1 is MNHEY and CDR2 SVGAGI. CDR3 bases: TGTGCCAGCACCAGGGCAGGGCGCACTGAAGCTTTCTTT. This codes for CASTRAGRTEAFF.

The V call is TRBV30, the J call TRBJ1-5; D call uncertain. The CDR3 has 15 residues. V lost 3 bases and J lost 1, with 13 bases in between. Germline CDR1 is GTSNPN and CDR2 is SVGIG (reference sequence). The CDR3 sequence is CAWSHGSASNQPQHF. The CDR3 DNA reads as TGTGCCTGGAGCCATGGGAGCGCGAGCAATCAGCCCCAGCATTTT.

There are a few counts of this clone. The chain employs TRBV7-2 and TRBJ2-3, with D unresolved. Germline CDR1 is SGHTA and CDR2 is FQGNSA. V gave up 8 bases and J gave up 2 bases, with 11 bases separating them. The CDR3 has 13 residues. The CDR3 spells CASGQSDTDTQYF. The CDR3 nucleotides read TGTGCCAGCGGTCAGTCCGACACAGATACGCAGTATTTT.

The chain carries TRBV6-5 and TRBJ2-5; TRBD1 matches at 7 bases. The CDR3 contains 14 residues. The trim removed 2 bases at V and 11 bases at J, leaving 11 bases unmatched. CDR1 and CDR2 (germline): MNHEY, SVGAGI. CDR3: CASSYLGQFGEQYF. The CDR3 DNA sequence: TGTGCCAGCAGTTACCTGGGACAGTTTGGAGAGCAGTACTTC.

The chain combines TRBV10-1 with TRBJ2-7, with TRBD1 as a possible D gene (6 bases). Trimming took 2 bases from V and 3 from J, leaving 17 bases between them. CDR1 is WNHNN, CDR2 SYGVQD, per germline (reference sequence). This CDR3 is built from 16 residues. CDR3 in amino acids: CASSESRGQLFYEQYF. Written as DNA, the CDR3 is TGCGCCAGCAGTGAGAGCCGTGGACAGTTATTCTACGAGCAGTACTTC.

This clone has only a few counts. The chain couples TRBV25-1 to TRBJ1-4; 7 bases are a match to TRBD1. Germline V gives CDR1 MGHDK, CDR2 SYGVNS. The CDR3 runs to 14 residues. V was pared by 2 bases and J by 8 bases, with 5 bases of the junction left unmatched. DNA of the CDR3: TGTGCCAGCAGTGAAAGACAGGGTGGCGAAAAACTGTTTTTT. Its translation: CASSERQGGEKLFF.

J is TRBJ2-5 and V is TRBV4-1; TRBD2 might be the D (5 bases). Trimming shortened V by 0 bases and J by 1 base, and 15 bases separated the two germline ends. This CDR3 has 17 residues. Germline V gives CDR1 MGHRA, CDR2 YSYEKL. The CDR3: CASSQDAERSFQETQYF. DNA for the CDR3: TGCGCCAGCAGCCAAGATGCCGAGCGGAGCTTCCAAGAGACCCAGTACTTC.

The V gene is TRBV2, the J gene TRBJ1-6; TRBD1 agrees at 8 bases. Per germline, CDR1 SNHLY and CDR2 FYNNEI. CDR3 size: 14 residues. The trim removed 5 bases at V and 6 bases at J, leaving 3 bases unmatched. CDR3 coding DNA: TGTGCCAGCAGTTCCCAGGGGGCTAATTCACCCCTCCACTTT. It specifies CASSSQGANSPLHF.